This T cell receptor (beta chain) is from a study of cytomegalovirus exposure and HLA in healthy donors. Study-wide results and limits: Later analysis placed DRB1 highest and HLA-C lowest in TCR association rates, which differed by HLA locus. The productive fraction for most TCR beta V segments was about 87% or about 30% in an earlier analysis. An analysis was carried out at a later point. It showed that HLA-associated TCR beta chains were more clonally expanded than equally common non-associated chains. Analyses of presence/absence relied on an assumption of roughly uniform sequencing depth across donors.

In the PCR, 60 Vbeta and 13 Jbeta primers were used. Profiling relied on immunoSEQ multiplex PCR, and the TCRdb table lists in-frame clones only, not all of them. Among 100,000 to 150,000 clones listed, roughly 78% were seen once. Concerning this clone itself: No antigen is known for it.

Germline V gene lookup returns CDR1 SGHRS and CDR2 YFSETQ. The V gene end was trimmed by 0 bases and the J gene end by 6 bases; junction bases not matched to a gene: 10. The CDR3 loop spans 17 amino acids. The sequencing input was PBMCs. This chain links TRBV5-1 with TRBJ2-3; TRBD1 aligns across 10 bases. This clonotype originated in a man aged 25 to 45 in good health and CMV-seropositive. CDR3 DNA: TGCGCCAGCAGCTTGGGCATCCGGGACAGGGGAGGTGATACGCAGTATTTT. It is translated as CASSLGIRDRGGDTQYF.